The rows below give T cell receptor beta chains drawn from one sample of a study of identical twins. MiXCR, applied by TCRdb to the 5' RACE reads, yields one record per CDR3 protein. The sample yields a few hundred thousand distinct CDR3 sequences, approximately 14% seen once. These data also formed part of another study, on yellow fever vaccine responses in identical twins.

The sample consisted of CD4+ T cells sorted from blood. Every receptor here comes from a woman between 18 and 29 years old in good health. CDR3s include the opening cysteine and the closing phenylalanine or tryptophan. The order of the fields is D gene, clone size, J gene, V gene, CDR3 DNA, CDR3 protein. The D gene is left open where the match is weak. A clone size is listed for some rows: how often the clone was seen (once, few, many), or a class if it is expanded.

d_gene: -
abundance: few
j_gene: TRBJ2-1
v_gene: TRBV5-5
CDR3nt: TGTGCCAGCACCACGAATGCGGCGAGCTCCTACAATGAGCAGTTCTTC
CDR3aa: CASTTNAASSYNEQFF

d_gene: TRBD1
abundance: few
j_gene: TRBJ2-1
v_gene: TRBV11-2
CDR3nt: TGTGCCAGCAGCTTTTTACGGGACAGGGGGCGCGGTGGCAATGAGCAGTTCTTC
CDR3aa: CASSFLRDRGRGGNEQFF

d_gene: -
abundance: -
j_gene: TRBJ2-7
v_gene: TRBV6-5
CDR3nt: TGTGCCAGCAAAGGGGTACTCGAGCAGTACTTC
CDR3aa: CASKGVLEQYF

d_gene: -
abundance: -
j_gene: TRBJ2-3
v_gene: TRBV12-2
CDR3nt: TGTGCAAGTCGCAGCTCACAGGGTGTCCTAGATACGCAGTATTTT
CDR3aa: CASRSSQGVLDTQYF

d_gene: -
abundance: -
j_gene: TRBJ2-1
v_gene: TRBV27
CDR3nt: TGTGCCAGCAGTTTCAGACGGGGGATCTACAATGAGCAGTTCTTC
CDR3aa: CASSFRRGIYNEQFF

d_gene: -
abundance: -
j_gene: TRBJ1-1
v_gene: TRBV5-1
CDR3nt: TGCGCCAGCAGCCCTAGACAGAATTTGAACACTGAAGCTTTCTTT
CDR3aa: CASSPRQNLNTEAFF

d_gene: -
abundance: few
j_gene: TRBJ2-2
v_gene: TRBV6-2/TRBV6-3
CDR3nt: TGTGCCAGCAGACCCGAGCCCGCAACAGGGACCGGGGAGCTGTTTTTT
CDR3aa: CASRPEPATGTGELFF

d_gene: -
abundance: few
j_gene: TRBJ2-3
v_gene: TRBV4-3
CDR3nt: TGCGCCAGCAGCTCCCGGACTACCCTCGGCACAGATACGCAGTATTTT
CDR3aa: CASSSRTTLGTDTQYF

d_gene: -
abundance: few
j_gene: TRBJ2-5
v_gene: TRBV12-3/TRBV12-4
CDR3nt: TGTGCCAGCACCCTATTCCAGGGCGAGACCCAGTACTTC
CDR3aa: CASTLFQGETQYF

d_gene: -
abundance: -
j_gene: TRBJ1-5
v_gene: TRBV2
CDR3nt: TGTGCCAGCAGCCGGGCTTCGGGGTATCAGCCCCAGCATTTT
CDR3aa: CASSRASGYQPQHF

d_gene: TRBD2
abundance: -
j_gene: TRBJ2-7
v_gene: TRBV6-5
CDR3nt: TGTGCCAGCAGTTACAGCGGGAGTTACTACGAGCAGTACTTC
CDR3aa: CASSYSGSYYEQYF

d_gene: TRBD2
abundance: -
j_gene: TRBJ2-7
v_gene: TRBV20-1
CDR3nt: TGCAGTGCGCCTAGCGGTGGCGACTACGAGCAGTACTTC
CDR3aa: CSAPSGGDYEQYF

d_gene: -
abundance: -
j_gene: TRBJ2-7
v_gene: TRBV5-1
CDR3nt: TGCGCCAGCAGCACCCCCCTAGGATTGTCGGACGCAAGCTCCTACGAGCAGTACTTC
CDR3aa: CASSTPLGLSDASSYEQYF

d_gene: -
abundance: few
j_gene: TRBJ1-3
v_gene: TRBV9
CDR3nt: TGTGCCAGCAGCGTACAGGGTTCTGGAAACACCATATATTTT
CDR3aa: CASSVQGSGNTIYF

d_gene: -
abundance: -
j_gene: TRBJ2-3
v_gene: TRBV7-2
CDR3nt: TGTGCCAGCAGCTTCGGCGGAAAGACTAGCACAGATACGCAGTATTTT
CDR3aa: CASSFGGKTSTDTQYF

d_gene: -
abundance: few
j_gene: TRBJ2-5
v_gene: TRBV7-8
CDR3nt: TGTGCCAGCAGCTTAATGCTCGCGTTTTTGGAGACCCAGTACTTC
CDR3aa: CASSLMLAFLETQYF

d_gene: -
abundance: few
j_gene: TRBJ2-5
v_gene: TRBV21-1
CDR3nt: TGTGCCAGCAGCAACTCCTGGGTGGCAGGACAAGAGACCCAGTACTTC
CDR3aa: CASSNSWVAGQETQYF

d_gene: -
abundance: -
j_gene: TRBJ2-7
v_gene: TRBV3-1
CDR3nt: TGTGCCAGCAGCCAAGGTCCGGGACAATCCGAGCAGTACTTC
CDR3aa: CASSQGPGQSEQYF

d_gene: TRBD2
abundance: few
j_gene: TRBJ2-1
v_gene: TRBV7-9
CDR3nt: TGTGCCAGCAGCTCCCAGCGGGAGCTCCATGAGCAGTTCTTC
CDR3aa: CASSSQRELHEQFF

d_gene: -
abundance: few
j_gene: TRBJ2-5
v_gene: TRBV20-1
CDR3nt: TGCAGTGCTAGATTGGGAGTTGAGACCCAGTACTTC
CDR3aa: CSARLGVETQYF

d_gene: TRBD2
abundance: few
j_gene: TRBJ2-1
v_gene: TRBV6-5
CDR3nt: TGTGCCAGCAGTTACAGCGGGGGGGCGCGGAATGAGCAGTTCTTC
CDR3aa: CASSYSGGARNEQFF

d_gene: -
abundance: many
j_gene: TRBJ2-4
v_gene: TRBV15
CDR3nt: TGTGCCACCAGCAGAGATGACACCTCAGCCAAAAACATTCAGTACTTC
CDR3aa: CATSRDDTSAKNIQYF

d_gene: -
abundance: few
j_gene: TRBJ2-3
v_gene: TRBV28
CDR3nt: TGTGCCAGCACCCTCAGGGGGGCAGTGCTCACAGATACGCAGTATTTT
CDR3aa: CASTLRGAVLTDTQYF

d_gene: -
abundance: many
j_gene: TRBJ2-1
v_gene: TRBV5-4
CDR3nt: TGTGCCAGCAGCTTGAGACGAGCACTTTACAATGAGCAGTTCTTC
CDR3aa: CASSLRRALYNEQFF

d_gene: TRBD2
abundance: few
j_gene: TRBJ2-1
v_gene: TRBV6-2/TRBV6-3
CDR3nt: TGTGCCAGCACCGTAAGGCGGGAGAGGTACAATGAGCAGTTCTTC
CDR3aa: CASTVRRERYNEQFF

d_gene: -
abundance: -
j_gene: TRBJ1-4
v_gene: TRBV5-1
CDR3nt: TGCGCCAGCACACAGGGCACCTCTTCCAGTGAAAAACTGTTTTTT
CDR3aa: CASTQGTSSSEKLFF

d_gene: -
abundance: few
j_gene: TRBJ1-2
v_gene: TRBV12-3/TRBV12-4
CDR3nt: TGTGCCAGCAGTTTGCAATCGGGAGGGGACTATGGCTACACCTTC
CDR3aa: CASSLQSGGDYGYTF

d_gene: -
abundance: many
j_gene: TRBJ2-3
v_gene: TRBV20-1
CDR3nt: TGCAGTGCTAGAGATCTACAGGGAGTCACAGATACGCAGTATTTT
CDR3aa: CSARDLQGVTDTQYF

d_gene: TRBD2
abundance: -
j_gene: TRBJ2-7
v_gene: TRBV28
CDR3nt: TGTGCCAGCAGTCGTCCGGGACTAGCGGGAGCCGAGCAGTACTTC
CDR3aa: CASSRPGLAGAEQYF

d_gene: -
abundance: many
j_gene: TRBJ1-2
v_gene: TRBV7-2
CDR3nt: TGTGCCAGCAGCCCCACCACAGGTTCTTATGGCTACACCTTC
CDR3aa: CASSPTTGSYGYTF

d_gene: -
abundance: -
j_gene: TRBJ2-3
v_gene: TRBV6-5
CDR3nt: TGTGCCAGCAGTTACTTGATAGGGTTGGGTACGCAGTATTTT
CDR3aa: CASSYLIGLGTQYF

d_gene: TRBD1
abundance: few
j_gene: TRBJ2-7
v_gene: TRBV7-9
CDR3nt: TGTGCCAGCAGCCCCCCGGGACAGGGGGCCCACGAGCAGTACTTC
CDR3aa: CASSPPGQGAHEQYF

d_gene: TRBD2
abundance: -
j_gene: TRBJ2-1
v_gene: TRBV7-2
CDR3nt: TGTGCCAGCAGCGGTGGACTAGCGGGAGTGCGGGATGAGCAGTTCTTC
CDR3aa: CASSGGLAGVRDEQFF

d_gene: -
abundance: few
j_gene: TRBJ2-7
v_gene: TRBV28
CDR3nt: TGTGCCAGCAGTTTAGTGAACCCCTACGAGCAGTACTTC
CDR3aa: CASSLVNPYEQYF

d_gene: -
abundance: few
j_gene: TRBJ2-5
v_gene: TRBV5-1
CDR3nt: TGCGCCAGCATCGCCCAAGGGGCAGGGGCTCATGGAGAGACCCAGTACTTC
CDR3aa: CASIAQGAGAHGETQYF

d_gene: -
abundance: -
j_gene: TRBJ2-1
v_gene: TRBV18
CDR3nt: TGTGCCAGCTCACCAGGACTGGATAACAATGAGCAGTTCTTC
CDR3aa: CASSPGLDNNEQFF

d_gene: -
abundance: -
j_gene: TRBJ1-5
v_gene: TRBV10-3
CDR3nt: TGTGCCATCAGTGAGTCCAGGGGAAATCAGCCCCAGCATTTT
CDR3aa: CAISESRGNQPQHF

d_gene: -
abundance: many
j_gene: TRBJ2-1
v_gene: TRBV29-1
CDR3nt: TGCAGCGTAGGGCCCACCGTCTATGAGCAGTTCTTC
CDR3aa: CSVGPTVYEQFF

d_gene: -
abundance: few
j_gene: TRBJ1-3
v_gene: TRBV4-1
CDR3nt: TGCGCCAGCAGCCAAGATTTTCCGACCAGTTCTGGAAACACCATATATTTT
CDR3aa: CASSQDFPTSSGNTIYF

d_gene: -
abundance: -
j_gene: TRBJ1-1
v_gene: TRBV20-1
CDR3nt: TGCAGTGCTAGAGATGTAGGGGGTTACACTGAAGCTTTCTTT
CDR3aa: CSARDVGGYTEAFF

d_gene: -
abundance: many
j_gene: TRBJ2-2
v_gene: TRBV12-3/TRBV12-4
CDR3nt: TGTGCCAGCGGGGGACCGAACACCGGGGAGCTGTTTTTT
CDR3aa: CASGGPNTGELFF

d_gene: -
abundance: -
j_gene: TRBJ2-1
v_gene: TRBV5-5
CDR3nt: TGTGCCAGCAGCTTGGACAGGACCAATTGGGGAAATGAGCAGTTCTTC
CDR3aa: CASSLDRTNWGNEQFF